The table lists the clone carrying this TCR beta chain with a count of one. This sample is drawn from a study of blood T cell repertoires in COVID-19. As for the study in general: Sources were T cells, B-cell-depleted T cells, or PBMCs; the material itself was cDNA or gDNA.

The CDR3 length is 14 residues. V gave up 4 bases and J gave up 5 bases; unmatched junction bases: 6. Per the germline V gene, CDR1 is LGHDT and CDR2 is YNNKEL (reference sequence). Assay used: immunoSEQ multiplex PCR; TCRdb lists only in-frame clones, some missing. This sample yields approximately 300,000 clones, of which less than 85% are seen a single time; 1.5% to 2% belongs to the top ten. Across over 20 US areas, participants ranged in age from about 18 to 90 years. Cohorts were assigned according to the clinical history that participants reported. The TCR comes from a woman under 40 who had been exposed to COVID-19. Sequencing input: PBMCs or T cells enriched from blood (not recorded which). J is TRBJ1-1 and V is TRBV3-1 (or the pseudogene TRBV3-2); TRBD1 aligns across 8 bases. The CDR3 DNA sequence: TGTGCCAGCAGCCCTCAGGGGGCAGGGACTGAAGCTTTCTTT. Amino acids: CASSPQGAGTEAFF.